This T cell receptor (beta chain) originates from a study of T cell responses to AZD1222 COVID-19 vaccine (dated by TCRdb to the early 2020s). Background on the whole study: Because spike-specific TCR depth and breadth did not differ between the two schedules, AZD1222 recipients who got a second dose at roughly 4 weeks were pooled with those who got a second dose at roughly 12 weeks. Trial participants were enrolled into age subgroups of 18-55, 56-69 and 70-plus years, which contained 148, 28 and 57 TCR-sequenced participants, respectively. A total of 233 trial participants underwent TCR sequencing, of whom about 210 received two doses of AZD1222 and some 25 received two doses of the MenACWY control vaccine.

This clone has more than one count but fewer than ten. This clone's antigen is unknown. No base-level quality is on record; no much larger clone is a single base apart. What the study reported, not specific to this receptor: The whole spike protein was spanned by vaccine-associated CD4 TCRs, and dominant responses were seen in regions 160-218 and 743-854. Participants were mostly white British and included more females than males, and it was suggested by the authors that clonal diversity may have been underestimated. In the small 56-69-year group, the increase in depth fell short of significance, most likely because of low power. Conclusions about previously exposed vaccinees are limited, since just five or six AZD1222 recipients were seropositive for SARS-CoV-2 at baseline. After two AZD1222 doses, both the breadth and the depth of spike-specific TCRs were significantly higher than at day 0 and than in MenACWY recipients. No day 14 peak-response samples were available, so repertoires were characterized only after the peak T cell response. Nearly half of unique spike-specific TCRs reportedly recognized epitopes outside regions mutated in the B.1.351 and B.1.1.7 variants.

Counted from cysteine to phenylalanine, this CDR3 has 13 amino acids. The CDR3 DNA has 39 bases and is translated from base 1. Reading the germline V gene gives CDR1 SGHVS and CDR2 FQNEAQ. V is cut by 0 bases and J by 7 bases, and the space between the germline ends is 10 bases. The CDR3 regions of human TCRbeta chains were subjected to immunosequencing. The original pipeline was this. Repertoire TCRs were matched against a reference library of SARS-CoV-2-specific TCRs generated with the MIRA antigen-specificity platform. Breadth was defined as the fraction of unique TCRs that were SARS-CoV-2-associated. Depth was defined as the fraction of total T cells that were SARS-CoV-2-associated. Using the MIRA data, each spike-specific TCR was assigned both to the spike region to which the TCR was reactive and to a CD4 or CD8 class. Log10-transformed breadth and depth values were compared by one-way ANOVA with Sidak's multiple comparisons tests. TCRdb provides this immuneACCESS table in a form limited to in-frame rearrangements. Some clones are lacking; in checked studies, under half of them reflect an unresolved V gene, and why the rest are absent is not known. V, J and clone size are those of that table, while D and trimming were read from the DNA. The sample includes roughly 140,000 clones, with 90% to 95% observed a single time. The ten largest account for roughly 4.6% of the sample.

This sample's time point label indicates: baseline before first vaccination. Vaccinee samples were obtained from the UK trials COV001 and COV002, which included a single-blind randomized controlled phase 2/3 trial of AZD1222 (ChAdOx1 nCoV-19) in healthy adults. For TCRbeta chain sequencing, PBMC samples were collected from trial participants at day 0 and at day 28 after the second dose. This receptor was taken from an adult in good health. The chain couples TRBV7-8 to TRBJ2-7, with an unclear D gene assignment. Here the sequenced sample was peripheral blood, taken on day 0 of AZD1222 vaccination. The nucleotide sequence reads TGTGCCAGCAGCTTAGCGCTCCCATATGAGCAGTACTTC. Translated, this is CASSLALPYEQYF.